The T cell receptor (beta chain) described here comes from a study of cytomegalovirus exposure and HLA in healthy donors. Overall study: Samples from HLA-typed donors yielded about 85 million unique TCRs in an early data release.

The V gene end was trimmed by 4 bases and the J gene end by 1 base; junction bases not matched to a gene: 10. Per the germline V gene, CDR1 is SGHAT and CDR2 is FQNNGV. The CDR3 is 17 amino acids. Note on this clone: Its antigen remains unidentified.

Vbeta (60) and Jbeta (13) primers were used in the PCR. Measured with immunoSEQ multiplex PCR; TCRdb has only the in-frame clones, and not every one. This table lists approximately 120,000 clones. The study, taken as a whole, reports: Previously analyzed data showed that most TCR beta V segments were productive at a frequency of about 87% or about 30%. Most TCR sequences were seen very rarely across donors, but some public TCRs occurred in many.

This receptor was identified in a woman in her fifties or sixties in good health and CMV-seronegative. Sequenced input: PBMCs. The V call is TRBV11-2, the J call TRBJ1-1; 9 bases align to TRBD1. CDR3 nucleotides: TGTGCCAGCAGCTCACCGTCTGGACAGGGGTGGAACACTGAAGCTTTCTTT. The encoded protein is CASSSPSGQGWNTEAFF.